Listed below are T cell receptor beta chains from one sample, sequenced in a study of cytomegalovirus exposure and HLA in healthy donors. Only in-frame clones appear in the TCRdb table, and some are missing; sequencing was by immunoSEQ multiplex PCR. The sample lists 200,000 to 250,000 clones; roughly four fifths were seen once. The sample was PBMCs. The receptor set was obtained from a woman in her thirties or forties in good health and CMV-seronegative. Each CDR3 is given with its conserved first and last residue. Each record gives: CDR3 DNA, CDR3 protein, D gene, clone size, V gene, J gene. A D gene is named only where the DNA matches it firmly. The listing skips clone size in some rows; elsewhere it reads once, few, many or a size class.

TGTGCCAGCAGTTTAACGACGGGAGAAGCTTTCTTT	CASSLTTGEAFF	-	-	TRBV27	TRBJ1-1
TGTGCCAGCAGCTTAACAGCGGGAGTCTCCCACAATGAGCAGTTCTTC	CASSLTAGVSHNEQFF	TRBD2	-	TRBV11-1	TRBJ2-1
TGTGCCAGCGGGGTACTAGATGAGCAGTTCTTC	CASGVLDEQFF	-	once	TRBV7-9	TRBJ2-1
TGCGCCAGCAGCTTGGCCTTGGGACAGGCCCCAGATACGCAGTATTTT	CASSLALGQAPDTQYF	TRBD1	-	TRBV5-1	TRBJ2-3
TGTGCCAGTAGTATCGTGGGGGACAGGACCTTGGAGGATGAGCAGTTCTTC	CASSIVGDRTLEDEQFF	TRBD1	once	TRBV19	TRBJ2-1
TGTGCCAGCAGTGAAGAAAGTTTGGGGGCGCGGGGCACAGATACGCAGTATTTT	CASSEESLGARGTDTQYF	-	-	TRBV27	TRBJ2-3
TGTGCCAGCAGCTCGCACGTCGGGACAGCCCAAGAGACCCAGTACTTC	CASSSHVGTAQETQYF	TRBD1	-	TRBV7-8	TRBJ2-5
TGTGCTAGTGGTTTGGGGAGAAGTGAGGTTCAAGAGACCCAGTACTTC	CASGLGRSEVQETQYF	-	-	TRBV12-5	TRBJ2-5
TGTGCCAGCAGGTACAGGGGGGACGGGGAGACCCAGTACTTC	CASRYRGDGETQYF	TRBD1	-	TRBV28	TRBJ2-5
TGTGCCAGCAGGGTACTAGCGGGCCTCTCCTACGAGCAGTACTTC	CASRVLAGLSYEQYF	TRBD2	-	TRBV6-5	TRBJ2-7
TGTGCCAGCAGCCAAGAGACAGACAATAGCAATCAGCCCCAGCATTTT	CASSQETDNSNQPQHF	-	-	TRBV4-2	TRBJ1-5
TGTGCCAGCAGCCCAACTCCGTATAGCAATCAGCCCCAGCATTTT	CASSPTPYSNQPQHF	-	-	TRBV6-1	TRBJ1-5
TGTGCCAGCTCACCCCGCGACAGGGACACTGAAGCTTTCTTT	CASSPRDRDTEAFF	TRBD1	once	TRBV18	TRBJ1-1
TGTGCCTGGAGGCTGTCCCCAGGACAGCTTACTAACTATGGCTACACCTTC	CAWRLSPGQLTNYGYTF	-	-	TRBV30	TRBJ1-2
TGCGCCAGCAGCCCTGATCCCTCAGGGCTCCCAGGAAACACCATATATTTT	CASSPDPSGLPGNTIYF	-	-	TRBV5-1	TRBJ1-3
TGTGCCAGTAGCGACGGACTAGCGGGATACAATGAGCAGTTCTTC	CASSDGLAGYNEQFF	TRBD2	once	TRBV19	TRBJ2-1
TGTGCCAGCAGCGCCTGGACAGGGGTGGGGGAGACCCAGTACTTC	CASSAWTGVGETQYF	TRBD1	-	TRBV9	TRBJ2-5
TGTGCCAGCAGTTTCGAGGGTTACTCCTACAATGAGCAGTTCTTC	CASSFEGYSYNEQFF	-	-	TRBV28	TRBJ2-1
TGTGCCAGCAGCTTAGGCAGCGGGAGAATGTACGAGCAGTACTTC	CASSLGSGRMYEQYF	TRBD2	-	TRBV7-2	TRBJ2-7
TGTGCCAGCAGATCCTCCGGGACAGGGAAGTACGAGCAGTACTTC	CASRSSGTGKYEQYF	TRBD1	-	TRBV28	TRBJ2-7
TGTGCCAGCAGCCCGGCCAGACTAATGAAAGAGACCCAGTACTTC	CASSPARLMKETQYF	-	-	TRBV7-2	TRBJ2-5
TGTGCCAGTAGTCGACGGGGGTCGGGGGGGAACACCGGGGAGCTGTTTTTT	CASSRRGSGGNTGELFF	TRBD2	few	TRBV19	TRBJ2-2
TGCGCCAGCAGCTTGGGTGGACTAGCGACTAGCACAGATACGCAGTATTTT	CASSLGGLATSTDTQYF	TRBD2	-	TRBV5-1	TRBJ2-3
TGTGCCAGCAGCTTGCGCGCAGGAGAGACCCAGTACTTC	CASSLRAGETQYF	-	-	TRBV5-4	TRBJ2-5
TGTGCCAGTAGTAGCCCGACAGGCAGGAGCTCCTACGAGCAGTACTTC	CASSSPTGRSSYEQYF	-	-	TRBV19	TRBJ2-7
TGTGCCGTAGGCCCTAGCACCTACGAGCAGTACTTC	CAVGPSTYEQYF	-	-	TRBV5-4	TRBJ2-7
TGTGCCAGCTCACCCGTGGGGACAGGGGCATTGAGGGAGCAGTTCTTC	CASSPVGTGALREQFF	TRBD1	-	TRBV18	TRBJ2-1